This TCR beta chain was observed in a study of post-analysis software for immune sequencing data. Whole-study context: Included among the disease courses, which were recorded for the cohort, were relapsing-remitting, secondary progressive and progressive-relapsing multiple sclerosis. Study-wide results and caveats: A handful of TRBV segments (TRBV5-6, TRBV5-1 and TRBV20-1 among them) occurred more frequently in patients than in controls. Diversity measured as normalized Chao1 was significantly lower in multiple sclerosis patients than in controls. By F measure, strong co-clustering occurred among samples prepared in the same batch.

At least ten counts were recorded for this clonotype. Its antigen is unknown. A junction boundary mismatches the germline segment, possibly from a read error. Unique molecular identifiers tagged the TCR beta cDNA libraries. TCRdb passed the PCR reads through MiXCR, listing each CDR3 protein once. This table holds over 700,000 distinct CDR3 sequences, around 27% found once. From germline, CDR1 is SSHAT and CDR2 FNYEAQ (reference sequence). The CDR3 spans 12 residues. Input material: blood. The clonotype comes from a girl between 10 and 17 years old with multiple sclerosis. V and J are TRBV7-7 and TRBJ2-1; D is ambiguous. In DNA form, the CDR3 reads TGTGCTAGCAGCTTGGCCGTGAATGAGCAGTTCTTC. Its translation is CASSLAVNEQFF.